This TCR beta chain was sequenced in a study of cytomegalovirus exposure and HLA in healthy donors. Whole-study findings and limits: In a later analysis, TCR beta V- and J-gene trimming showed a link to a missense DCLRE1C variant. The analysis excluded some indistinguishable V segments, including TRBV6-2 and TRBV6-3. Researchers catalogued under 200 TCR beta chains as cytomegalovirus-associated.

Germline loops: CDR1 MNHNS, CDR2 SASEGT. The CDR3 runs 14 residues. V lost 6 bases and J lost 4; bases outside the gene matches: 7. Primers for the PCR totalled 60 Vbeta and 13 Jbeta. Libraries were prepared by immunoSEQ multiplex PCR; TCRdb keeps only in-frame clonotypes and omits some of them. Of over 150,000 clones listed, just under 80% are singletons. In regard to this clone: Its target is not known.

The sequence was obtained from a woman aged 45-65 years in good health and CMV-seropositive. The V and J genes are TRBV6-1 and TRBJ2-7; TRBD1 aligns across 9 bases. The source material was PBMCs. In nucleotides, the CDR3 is TGTGCCAGCAGGGCCGGGACAGGGAGGTACGAGCAGTACTTC. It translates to CASRAGTGRYEQYF.